This T cell receptor beta chain was profiled in a study of blood T cell repertoires in COVID-19. Enrolled through a virtual design, the participants were between about 18 and 89 years of age and came from about two dozen US areas. Self-reported history from a screening survey and questionnaire set each donor's cohort. Methods used by the authors: By means of reference gene primer amplification, nucleated cell counts were estimated. Clones were sequenced by immunoSEQ multiplex PCR, and TCRdb holds only the in-frame ones, with some missing. V and J calls and clone size are those listed in that table; D and trimming were worked out from the DNA. The table includes 150,000 to 200,000 clones, 82% detected once. CDR1 is SQVTM and CDR2 is ANQGSEA in the germline V gene. CDR3 length: 13 residues. Trimming stripped 1 base from V and 7 bases from J, with 11 bases between. This clone appeared a single time.

Sequences were obtained from PBMCs or T cells enriched from blood (not recorded which). The source of this sequence is a woman aged 55-70 years with acute COVID-19. This sequence joins TRBV29-1 and TRBJ2-4; D may be TRBD2 (5 bases). In DNA, the CDR3 is TGCAGCGTTGAAGCTAGCTCCACGAACATTCAGTACTTC. Translated, it gives CSVEASSTNIQYF.